The T cell receptor (beta chain) under discussion was sequenced for a study of blood T cell repertoires in COVID-19. Measured with immunoSEQ multiplex PCR; TCRdb has only the in-frame clones, and not every one. This sample has about 120,000 clones, with 81% found just once. This clone appeared once. CDR3 length equals 16 residues. The V end lost 3 bases, the J end lost 11 bases, and 25 bases lay between the germline ends. In germline, CDR1 is LGHDT, CDR2 YNNKEL (reference sequence). V gene TRBV3-1 (or the pseudogene TRBV3-2) combines with J gene TRBJ1-2; D may be TRBD1 (6 bases). The receptor comes from a human donor in a cohort sampled during active COVID-19. The sequenced material came from peripheral blood. CDR3 coding DNA: TGTGCCAGCAGCCATTCGTACAGGGAGGGGATCCTATGGTACACCTTC. Encoded protein: CASSHSYREGILWYTF.